Each of the 30 T cell receptor beta chains below was sequenced from the same sample in a study of T cells in Graves' hyperthyroidism and ophthalmopathy. TCR beta CDR3 regions were amplified from RNA. The HTBI primer set served for first-round RT-PCR of the TCR CDR3. TCRdb used MiXCR to reprocess the multiplex PCR reads, holding one entry per CDR3 protein. The sample contains about 380,000 distinct CDR3 sequences, about 14% of which appear only once. The sequenced sample consisted of blood. The source of these receptors is a woman between 25 and 40 years old with Graves' ophthalmopathy.

This clonotype was picked up many times. J is TRBJ1-5 and V is TRBV2; the D is unclear. The CDR3 consists of 12 residues. Germline V lookup: CDR1 SNHLY, CDR2 FYNNEI. V lost 6 bases and J lost 4, with 7 bases in between. The CDR3 DNA is TGTGCCAGCAGGGTGGAGAATCAGCCCCAGCATTTT. Protein: CASRVENQPQHF. The variable domain in full, with the rest retrieved from reference TRBV2 and TRBJ1-5, is EPEVTQTPSHQVTQMGQEVILRCVPISNHLYFYWYRQILGQKVEFLVSFYNNEISEKSEIFDDQFSVERPDGSNFTLKIRSTKLEDSAMYFCASRVENQPQHFGDGTRLSIL.

This clonotype was seen repeatedly, ten times or more. The chain recombines TRBV28 with TRBJ2-7; no clear D gene. Germline CDR1 is MDHEN and CDR2 is SYDVKM. V was clipped by 2 bases and J by 3 bases, with 11 bases between them. The CDR3 has 14 amino acids. The CDR3 region is CASSLVGRYYEQYF. The CDR3 DNA reads as TGTGCCAGCAGTTTAGTAGGACGTTACTACGAGCAGTACTTC.

This clonotype was seen ten or more times. The V and J genes are TRBV5-6 and TRBJ2-1; 7 positions match TRBD1. Germline V gene data show CDR1 as SGHDT and CDR2 as YYEEEE. With V trimmed by 2 bases and J by 9 bases, 11 bases remained unmatched. CDR3 length: 15 amino acids. The CDR3 DNA reads TGTGCCAGCAGCTTAGGACAGGTATTAATCGCTGAGCAGTTCTTC. This codes for CASSLGQVLIAEQFF. The variable domain in full, completed from reference TRBV5-6 and TRBJ2-1, reads DAGVTQSPTHLIKTRGQQVTLRCSPKSGHDTVSWYQQALGQGPQFIFQYYEEEERQRGNFPDRFSGHQFPNYSSELNVNALLLGDSALYLCASSLGQVLIAEQFFGPGTRLTVL.

This chain connects TRBV7-8 to TRBJ1-5; D not certain. Germline V gene sequence: CDR1 SGHVS, CDR2 FQNEAQ. The CDR3 is made up of 15 amino acids. Trimming left V 3 bases short and J 0 bases short, with 9 bases between. The CDR3 DNA reads TGTGCCAGCAGCTTTGAAAACTATAGCAATCAGCCCCAGCATTTT. Residues: CASSFENYSNQPQHF.

This clonotype was found many times. The chain couples TRBV18 to TRBJ2-7; D might be TRBD2 (6 bases). Germline V gene sequence: CDR1 KGHSH, CDR2 LQKENI. Trimming stripped 3 bases from V and 0 bases from J, with 18 bases between. CDR3 length equals 17 residues. This chain's CDR3 is CASSPLGTPSSSYEQYF. DNA of the CDR3: TGTGCCAGCTCACCTTTAGGGACTCCCTCTTCCTCCTACGAGCAGTACTTC.

The chain has TRBV5-6 and TRBJ2-2; D may be TRBD2 (7 bases). Deletions cut 0 bases from V and 0 bases from J, with 15 bases between. This CDR3 is 18 amino acids long. CDR1 and CDR2 from the germline V gene are SGHDT and YYEEEE. CDR3 loop: CASSLEPGGRTNTGELFF. The CDR3 nucleotides are TGTGCCAGCAGCTTGGAACCCGGGGGGCGAACGAACACCGGGGAGCTGTTTTTT.

This clonotype has at least ten counts. This chain connects TRBV12-3 or TRBV12-4 to TRBJ1-1; D call uncertain. The CDR3 consists of 12 residues. The ends were cut back, 5 bases at V and 5 bases at J, with 9 bases in the middle. CDR3 sequence (DNA): TGTGCCAGCAGTCCAATTGGAACTGAAGCTTTCTTT. Translating gives CASSPIGTEAFF.

This clonotype was picked up many times. This chain connects TRBV4-1 to TRBJ2-7; D remains ambiguous. This CDR3 region has 15 residues. Trimming took 1 base from V and 0 from J, leaving 10 bases between them. Per germline, CDR1 MGHRA and CDR2 YSYEKL. The CDR3 is CASSQGVVVSYEQYF. The CDR3, as DNA: TGCGCCAGCAGCCAAGGGGTCGTGGTCTCCTACGAGCAGTACTTC.

The chain's CDR3 is CASSLSAGESNQPQHF. CDR3 sequence (DNA): TGTGCCAGCAGTTTAAGCGCCGGGGAGAGCAATCAGCCCCAGCATTTT. The gene calls are TRBV28 and TRBJ1-5; D remains unclear. The CDR3 covers 16 residues. The germline V gene encodes CDR1 MDHEN and CDR2 SYDVKM. The V end lost 2 bases, the J end lost 1 base, and 12 bases lay between the germline ends.

This clonotype was counted many times. V usage is TRBV6-1 and J usage is TRBJ1-2; D possibly corresponds to TRBD1 (6 bases). The V and J ends lost 2 bases and 4 bases respectively, with 14 bases between them. This CDR3 has 15 amino acids. Per the germline V gene, CDR1 is MNHNS and CDR2 is SASEGT. In DNA, the CDR3 is TGTGCCAGCAGTGAACAGGGGCAACATGCCTATGGCTACACCTTC. This sequence encodes CASSEQGQHAYGYTF.

This clonotype was found many times. This chain connects TRBV10-3 to TRBJ1-5; D unclear. Germline CDR1 reads ENHRY; CDR2 reads SYGVKD. The CDR3 consists of 13 residues. Trimming took off 8 bases at V and 1 base at J, with 9 bases between the two ends. The CDR3 region has the DNA TGTGCCATCGGAGGGATGAGCAATCAGCCCCAGCATTTT. Amino acids: CAIGGMSNQPQHF.

This clonotype was recorded many times. The rearrangement joins TRBV29-1 to TRBJ1-2; 9 bases line up with TRBD1. This CDR3 spans 12 amino acids. V gave up 5 bases and J gave up 5 bases; unmatched junction bases: 3. Per the germline V gene, CDR1 is SQVTM and CDR2 is ANQGSEA. The chain's CDR3 is CSVYGQGYGYTF. Written as DNA, the CDR3 is TGCAGCGTTTATGGACAGGGGTATGGCTACACCTTC.

This clonotype was found many times. J is TRBJ2-3 and V is TRBV18, with D perhaps TRBD2 (5 bases). V was shortened by 3 bases and J by 4 bases, with 29 bases between the two germline ends. CDR1 and CDR2 (germline): KGHSH, LQKENI. This CDR3 comprises 20 residues. CDR3 in amino acids: CASSPLGRMPVRSGSDTQYF. CDR3 sequence (DNA): TGTGCCAGCTCACCCCTTGGACGGATGCCGGTCCGTTCGGGATCAGATACGCAGTATTTT.

This clonotype was detected many times. This chain uses TRBV7-2 with TRBJ2-5; possibly TRBD2 for D (6 bases). V lost 1 base and J 5 bases, leaving 14 bases between the germline ends. The CDR3 totals 15 residues. Germline CDR1 and CDR2: SGHTA and FQGNSA. CDR3 residues: CASSLVWRAGETQYF. Here the CDR3 DNA reads TGTGCCAGCAGCTTAGTATGGAGGGCGGGGGAGACCCAGTACTTC.

This clonotype was picked up many times. The genes are TRBV13 and TRBJ1-1; TRBD1 matches 7 bases. The germline gives CDR1 PRHDT, CDR2 FYEKMQ (reference sequence). The CDR3 is made up of 14 amino acids. With V trimmed by 5 bases and J by 3 bases, 6 bases remained unmatched. The CDR3 DNA sequence: TGTGCCAGCAGCCTCCGGGACAGAGACACTGAAGCTTTCTTT. Its translation: CASSLRDRDTEAFF.

This clonotype was picked up a small number of times. This chain links TRBV6-1 with TRBJ2-1; 13 bases map to TRBD2. The J segment lost 1 base and the V segment lost 7 bases, leaving 16 bases of the junction unmatched. CDR3 length: 20 residues. CDR1 and CDR2 from the germline V gene are MNHNS and SASEGT. This CDR3 reads CASTLTSGGAKFRSYNEQFF. The CDR3 nucleotides are TGTGCCAGCACCTTAACTAGCGGGGGGGCCAAGTTTCGTTCCTACAATGAGCAGTTCTTC.

J is TRBJ2-2 and V is TRBV5-6, with D possibly TRBD2 on 5 matching bases. The CDR3 spans 13 residues. V lost 4 bases and J lost 8, with 12 bases in between. From germline, CDR1 is SGHDT and CDR2 YYEEEE. This chain's CDR3 is CASSLGVAGELFF. CDR3 coding DNA: TGTGCCAGCAGCCTGGGAGTAGCGGGGGAGCTGTTTTTT.

This clonotype was found many times. The chain carries TRBV18 and TRBJ2-5, with TRBD2 as a possible D gene (5 bases). V shed 2 bases and J shed 1 base, with 8 bases lying between them. Germline values: CDR1 KGHSH, CDR2 LQKENI. The CDR3 extends over 14 amino acids. This CDR3 reads CASSPSGPQETQYF. In DNA, the CDR3 is TGTGCCAGCTCACCAAGCGGCCCCCAAGAGACCCAGTACTTC. The full variable domain, in which reference TRBV18 and TRBJ2-5 provide the parts outside the CDR3, is NAGVMQNPRHLVRRRGQEARLRCSPMKGHSHVYWYRQLPEEGLKFMVYLQKENIIDESGMPKERFSAEFPKEGPSILRIQQVVRGDSAAYFCASSPSGPQETQYFGPGTRLLVL.

This clonotype appeared many times. The chain uses TRBV6-1 and TRBJ1-6; D is unresolved. The V end lost 7 bases, the J end lost 7 bases, and 14 bases lay between the germline ends. This CDR3 comprises 14 residues. CDR1 and CDR2 (germline): MNHNS, SASEGT. The CDR3 loop reads CASNLLSGNSPLHF. CDR3 in DNA: TGTGCCAGCAATCTCCTAAGTGGGAATTCACCCCTCCACTTT.

This clonotype was recorded at least ten times. The rearrangement joins TRBV2 to TRBJ2-7, with no clear D. The CDR3 sequence is 13 residues long. The germline gives CDR1 SNHLY, CDR2 FYNNEI. V lost 8 bases and J lost 2, with 13 bases in between. As DNA, the CDR3 is TGTGCCAGCGCTGAGCTGAGAGCCTACGAGCAGTACTTC. Encoded protein: CASAELRAYEQYF.

This rearrangement joins TRBV28 to TRBJ2-6; weak D call: TRBD2 (5 bases). CDR3 length: 18 amino acids. Per the germline V gene, CDR1 is MDHEN and CDR2 is SYDVKM. The V end was cut by 8 bases, the J end by 0 bases, with 20 bases between. CDR3 residues: CASRGWVSDRSGANVLTF. As DNA, the CDR3 is TGTGCCAGCCGTGGGTGGGTTAGCGACCGCTCTGGGGCCAACGTCCTGACTTTC.

The chain carries TRBV20-1 and TRBJ2-7; no clear D. From germline, CDR1 is DFQATT and CDR2 SNEGSKA (reference sequence). V was shortened by 4 bases and J by 4 bases, with 8 bases between the two germline ends. The CDR3 extends over 11 amino acids. The CDR3 loop reads CSATTDYEQYF. In nucleotides, the CDR3 is TGCAGTGCTACCACAGATTACGAGCAGTACTTC.

As concerns this clonotype: It may be a read error: a sequence one base away is much more abundant. The rearrangement uses TRBV11-2 and TRBJ2-7; no definite D call. CDR1 is SGHAT and CDR2 is FQNNGV in the germline V gene. This CDR3 has 14 amino acids. In nucleotides, the CDR3 is TGTGCCAGCAGCTTCCTTGACATGAGATACGAGCAGGACTTC. It is translated as CASSFLDMRYEQDF.

Comment on this clonotype: The missing conserved phenylalanine or tryptophan at the end of this CDR3 makes a read error likely. The chain links TRBV6-2 or TRBV6-3 to TRBJ2-7, with a tentative D call TRBD2 (5 bases). Trimming removed 7 bases at V and 7 bases at J, with 11 bases between. This CDR3 comprises 11 residues. The germline gives CDR1 MNHEY, CDR2 SVGEGT. The CDR3 sequence is CASTNGGEQYL. Here the CDR3 DNA reads TGTGCCAGCACCAACGGAGGTGAGCAGTACCTC.

The chain couples TRBV5-1 to TRBJ2-7, with 10 nucleotides matching TRBD2. The CDR3 length is 16 residues. V shed 2 bases, J shed 2 bases, and the junction held 7 bases outside the gene matches. Germline CDR1 reads SGHRS; CDR2 reads YFSETQ. Here the CDR3 reads CASSFSSGGRTYEQYF. The CDR3 DNA is TGCGCCAGCAGCTTTAGTAGCGGGGGGCGGACCTACGAGCAGTACTTC.

This clonotype was recorded many times. The chain has TRBV11-2 and TRBJ2-3, with 8 bases identical to TRBD1. Trimming cost V 5 bases and J 3 bases; bases outside gene matches: 7. This CDR3 has 15 amino acids. Germline V gene sequence: CDR1 SGHAT, CDR2 FQNNGV. This CDR3 is CASSVRQGMTDTQYF. CDR3 sequence (DNA): TGTGCCAGCAGCGTACGACAGGGGATGACAGATACGCAGTATTTT.

The chain carries TRBV2 and TRBJ2-5, with 10 bases lining up with TRBD2. The CDR3 covers 15 residues. Germline V CDR1 and CDR2: SNHLY, FYNNEI. V lost 5 bases and J lost 2; bases outside the gene matches: 5. The CDR3 is CASSRGLADQETQYF. DNA for the CDR3: TGTGCCAGCAGTCGCGGACTAGCGGATCAAGAGACCCAGTACTTC.

This clonotype was seen repeatedly, ten times or more. This chain links TRBV13 with TRBJ2-1, with D hard to call. This CDR3 spans 18 amino acids. Germline V lookup: CDR1 PRHDT, CDR2 FYEKMQ (reference sequence). V gave up 5 bases and J gave up 8 bases, with 28 bases separating them. The CDR3 sequence is CASSLRGRRDSGSDEQFF. The CDR3 region has the DNA TGTGCCAGCAGCCTCAGAGGCAGGCGAGATTCGGGCAGCGATGAGCAGTTCTTC.

This clonotype was seen at least ten times. This chain links TRBV9 with TRBJ2-5; possibly TRBD2 for D (6 bases). V was trimmed by 3 bases and J by 1 base, leaving 13 bases between them. The CDR3 length is 15 residues. The germline V gene has CDR1 SGDLS and CDR2 YYNGEE. The CDR3 loop reads CASSDGGNVQETQYF. The DNA of the CDR3 is TGTGCCAGCAGCGATGGAGGGAATGTCCAAGAGACCCAGTACTTC.

Note on this clonotype: A read error is possible here, since a much larger clone lies one base away. The CDR3 sequence is CASTAPGPEPGANVLTF. DNA of the CDR3: TGTGCCAGCACGGCGCCGGGTCCAGAACCCGGGGCCAACGTCCTGACTTTC. This rearrangement joins TRBV28 to TRBJ2-6; D gene uncertain. V lost 7 bases to trimming and J lost 4 bases, with 20 bases between them. The CDR3 sequence is 17 residues long. Germline assignment: CDR1 MDHEN and CDR2 SYDVKM.